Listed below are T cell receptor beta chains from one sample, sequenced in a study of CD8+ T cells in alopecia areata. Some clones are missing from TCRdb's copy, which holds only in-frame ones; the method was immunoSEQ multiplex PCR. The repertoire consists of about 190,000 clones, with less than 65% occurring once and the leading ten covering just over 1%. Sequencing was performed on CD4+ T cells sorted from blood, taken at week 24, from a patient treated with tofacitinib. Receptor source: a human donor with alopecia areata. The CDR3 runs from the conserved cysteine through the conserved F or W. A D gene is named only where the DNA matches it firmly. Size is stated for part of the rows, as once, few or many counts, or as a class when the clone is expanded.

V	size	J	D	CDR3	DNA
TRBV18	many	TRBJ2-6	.	CASSPSRAGANVLTF	TGTGCCAGCTCACCGTCCCGGGCTGGGGCCAACGTCCTGACTTTC
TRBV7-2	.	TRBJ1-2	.	CASSLEFTANRGGYTF	TGTGCCAGCAGCTTAGAGTTCACAGCGAATCGGGGTGGCTACACCTTC
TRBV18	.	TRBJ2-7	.	CASSPPTSYEQYF	TGTGCCAGCTCACCCCCCACCTCCTACGAGCAGTACTTC
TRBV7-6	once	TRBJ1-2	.	CASSLPGGVGYTF	TGTGCCAGCAGCTTACCCGGCGGGGTCGGCTACACCTTC
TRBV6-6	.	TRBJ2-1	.	CASSYLQHNEQFF	TGTGCCAGCAGTTACCTACAACACAATGAGCAGTTCTTC
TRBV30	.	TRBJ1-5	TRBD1	CAWSAGTGHSNQPQHF	TGTGCCTGGAGCGCCGGGACAGGGCATAGCAATCAGCCCCAGCATTTT
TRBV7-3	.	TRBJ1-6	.	CASSLGQGSPLHF	TGTGCCAGCAGCTTAGGGCAGGGGTCACCCCTCCACTTT
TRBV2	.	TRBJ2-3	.	CARGRGGLNTQYF	TGTGCCAGGGGAAGGGGGGGCCTAAATACGCAGTATTTT
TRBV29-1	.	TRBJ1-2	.	CSAQGGVGDGYTF	TGCAGCGCCCAAGGTGGGGTCGGGGATGGCTACACCTTC
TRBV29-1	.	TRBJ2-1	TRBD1	CSVGGLGQGVYNEQFF	TGCAGCGTTGGGGGTCTAGGACAGGGTGTATACAATGAGCAGTTCTTC
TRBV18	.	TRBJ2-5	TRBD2	CASSPDQRGGLRETQYF	TGTGCCAGCTCACCGGATCAGCGGGGGGGCCTTCGAGAGACCCAGTACTTC
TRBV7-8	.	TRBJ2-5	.	CASSLAGGETQYF	TGTGCCAGCAGCTTAGCGGGGGGAGAGACCCAGTACTTC
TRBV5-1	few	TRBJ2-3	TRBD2	CASSQGLAGGSTDTQYF	TGCGCCAGCAGCCAAGGACTAGCGGGGGGATCCACAGATACGCAGTATTTT
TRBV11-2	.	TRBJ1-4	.	CASSSTGYEKLFF	TGTGCCAGCAGCTCGACAGGCTATGAAAAACTGTTTTTT
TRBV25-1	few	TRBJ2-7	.	CASSESVGYYEQYF	TGTGCCAGCAGTGAATCGGTAGGATACTACGAGCAGTACTTC
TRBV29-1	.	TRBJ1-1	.	CSVAWRNTEAFF	TGCAGCGTTGCTTGGAGGAACACTGAAGCTTTCTTT
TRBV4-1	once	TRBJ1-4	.	CASSQVNSAEKLFF	TGCGCCAGCAGCCAAGTAAACAGCGCGGAAAAACTGTTTTTT
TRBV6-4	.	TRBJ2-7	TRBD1	CAPTGMYEQYF	TGTGCCCCGACAGGGATGTACGAGCAGTACTTC
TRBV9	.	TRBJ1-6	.	CASSGRDTNSPLHF	TGTGCCAGCAGCGGCCGGGACACAAATTCACCCCTCCACTTT
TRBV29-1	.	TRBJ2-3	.	CSVSELITDTQYF	TGCAGCGTTTCGGAATTGATCACAGATACGCAGTATTTT
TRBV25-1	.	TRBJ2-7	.	CASSDRGRGEQYF	TGTGCCAGCAGTGATAGGGGGCGGGGCGAGCAGTACTTC
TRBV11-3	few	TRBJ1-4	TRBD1	CASSEGQGREKLFF	TGTGCCAGCAGCGAGGGACAGGGCCGTGAAAAACTGTTTTTT
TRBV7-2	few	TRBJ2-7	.	CASSPGTFSYEQYF	TGTGCCAGCAGCCCCGGGACTTTTAGCTACGAGCAGTACTTC
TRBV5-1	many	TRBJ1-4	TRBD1	CASSLSWTGYNEKLFF	TGCGCCAGCAGCTTGTCCTGGACAGGCTATAATGAAAAACTGTTTTTT
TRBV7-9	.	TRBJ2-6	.	CASSARSGANVLTF	TGTGCCAGCAGTGCGAGGTCCGGGGCCAACGTCCTGACTTTC
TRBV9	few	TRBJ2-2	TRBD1	CASSAGQGAVNTGELFF	TGTGCCAGCAGCGCGGGACAGGGGGCGGTGAACACCGGGGAGCTGTTTTTT
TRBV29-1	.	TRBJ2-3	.	CSVEPMVRVDSTQYF	TGCAGCGTTGAACCCATGGTGCGGGTCGACTCGACGCAGTATTTT